This T cell receptor beta chain was documented in a study of T cell repertoires in cytomegalovirus infection. About the research overall: Based on public TCR beta signatures, there were indications of CMV infection and of a matching HLA type.

A note on this clonotype: As yet, its antigen is unknown.

Whole-study results and caveats: Using cumulative public TCR beta family frequency, the authors identified those who carried CMV together with the relevant HLA. CMV-specific HLA-C-restricted TCR beta clonotypes dominated the ex vivo response.

This CDR3 contains 17 residues. V was cut by 3 bases and J by 0 bases, with 16 bases left in between. In germline, CDR1 is SNHLY, CDR2 FYNNEI. TCRdb reanalysed the reads using MiXCR and keeps one entry per CDR3 protein. The data show hundreds of thousands of distinct CDR3 sequences, with more than 20% seen just once and less than 10% held by the top ten. The chain recombines TRBV2 with TRBJ2-3; either TRBD1 or TRBD2 may fit D (6 bases each). The origin of this receptor is a human donor in good health (CMV status not recorded). Some clones in this sample may be carry-over from other donors' samples. The sample comprised CD8+ T cells from PBMCs. As DNA, the CDR3 is TGTGCCAGCAGTGATGAATCGGGGGCCTCTAGCACAGATACGCAGTATTTT. Translating gives CASSDESGASSTDTQYF.